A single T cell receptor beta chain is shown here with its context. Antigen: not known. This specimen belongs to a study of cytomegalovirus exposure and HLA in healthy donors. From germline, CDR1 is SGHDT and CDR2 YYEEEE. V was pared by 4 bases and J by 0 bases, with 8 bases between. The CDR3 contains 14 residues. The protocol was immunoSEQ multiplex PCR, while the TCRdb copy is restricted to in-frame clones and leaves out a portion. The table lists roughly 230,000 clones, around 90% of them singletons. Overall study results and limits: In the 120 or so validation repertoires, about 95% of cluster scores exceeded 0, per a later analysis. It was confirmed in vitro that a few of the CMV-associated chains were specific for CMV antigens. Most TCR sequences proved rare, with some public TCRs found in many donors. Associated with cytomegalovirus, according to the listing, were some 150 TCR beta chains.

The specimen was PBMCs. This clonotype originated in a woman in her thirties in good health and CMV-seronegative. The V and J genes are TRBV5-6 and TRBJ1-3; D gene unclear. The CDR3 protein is CASSPGSSGNTIYF. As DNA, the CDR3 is TGTGCCAGCAGCCCAGGCTCCTCTGGAAACACCATATATTTT.